This T cell receptor (beta chain) was found in a study of shared clonotypes between healthy human individuals. Findings of the study overall: Sequencing depth was expected to influence donor clonotype sharing.

Per the authors' pipeline: Junction-only immunoSEQ data arrived without quality scores, meaning filtering differed. Assay: immunoSEQ multiplex PCR; the TCRdb copy retains only in-frame clones and omits some. V, J and clone size reflect that table, while D and trimming were determined from the DNA. The data contain some 2.1 million clones, 90% to 95% of them singletons. Concerning this clone itself: Its matching antigen is unknown.

Per the germline V gene, CDR1 is SGHRS and CDR2 is YFSETQ. The CDR3 covers 15 residues. V lost 0 bases and J lost 5, with 11 bases in between. It was into CD45RA+ naive and CD45RA-negative memory subsets that the CD4+ cells were split. V gene TRBV5-1 combines with J gene TRBJ2-2; weak D call: TRBD2 (6 bases). Sequencing was carried out using naive CD4+ T cells sorted from blood. Subset specified: CD45RA+ positively selected. The receptor's source is a man aged 18 to 29 in good health. Written as DNA, the CDR3 is TGCGCCAGCAGCTTGGGGCAGGAGGGGACCGGGGAGCTGTTTTTT. Translated, it gives CASSLGQEGTGELFF. Looking up the rest from reference TRBV5-1 and TRBJ2-2 gives the full variable domain: KAGVTQTPRYLIKTRGQQVTLSCSPISGHRSVSWYQQTPGQGLQFLFEYFSETQRNKGNFPGRFSGRQFSNSRSEMNVSTLELGDSALYLCASSLGQEGTGELFFGEGSRLTVL.